The following is a T cell receptor beta chain sequence with its context. This sample is drawn from a study of control samples from healthy donors and cancer patients. The CDR3 loop spans 15 amino acids. The V end lost 0 bases, the J end lost 1 base, and 10 bases lay between the germline ends. Germline CDR1 is KGHSH and CDR2 is LQKENI. Clones were sequenced by immunoSEQ multiplex PCR, and TCRdb holds only the in-frame ones, with some missing. This sample has fewer than 85,000 clones; approximately 92% occur once, and the top ten carry around 6%. V and J are TRBV18 and TRBJ2-7; D is undetermined. The sequenced material came from blood. This sequence was found in a woman aged 60-75 years in good health. The chain's CDR3 is CASSPPGHGSYEQYF. CDR3 sequence (DNA): TGTGCCAGCTCACCACCGGGTCACGGGTCCTACGAGCAGTACTTC.